This T cell receptor (beta chain) comes out of a study of cytomegalovirus exposure and HLA in healthy donors. At the level of the study: A preliminary data release comprised about 85 million unique TCRs obtained from HLA-typed donors. Whole-study results and caveats: Looking again later, the authors saw that most CMV-associated TCR beta chains seemed HLA-restricted.

Primers included in the PCR were 60 Vbeta and 13 Jbeta primers. The authors' processing: Per a later analysis, the number of unique TCR beta chains was approximately 80 million, of which 10 million to 11 million were shared. TCRdb keeps only in-frame clones here, not all; method: immunoSEQ multiplex PCR. The DNA was the basis for D and trimming; V, J and clone size are from that table. The profile covers 200,000 to 250,000 clones, with over 75% appearing a single time and about 1.2% taken by the ten largest. Concerning this clone: What it recognizes is unknown.

CDR1 LNHDA and CDR2 SQIVND come from the germline V gene (reference sequence). The CDR3 loop spans 15 amino acids. Trimming removed 4 bases from V and 2 bases from J, with 12 bases in between. The receptor comes from a human donor in good health. V is TRBV19 and J is TRBJ1-5, with D perhaps TRBD1 (5 bases). The sequenced sample consisted of PBMCs. As DNA, the CDR3 is TGTGCCAGTAGTAAAGGGGCGTCGGGCAATCAGCCCCAGCATTTT. It is translated as CASSKGASGNQPQHF.